This paragraph covers one T cell receptor (beta chain) sequence. V lost 0 bases and J 6 bases, leaving 6 bases between the germline ends. Germline V gives CDR1 KGHSH, CDR2 LQKENI. The CDR3 runs to 13 residues. The sample belongs to a study of cytomegalovirus exposure and HLA in healthy donors. Method: immunoSEQ multiplex PCR; TCRdb's copy keeps in-frame clones and lacks some. The sample yields under 200,000 clones, about 81% seen once. Sequencing was performed on PBMCs. The rearrangement uses TRBV18 and TRBJ1-5; D is undetermined. This TCR was sampled from a young woman in good health and CMV-seronegative. The CDR3 DNA reads TGTGCCAGCTCACCACCATCCGGTCAGCCCCAGCATTTT. It codes for CASSPPSGQPQHF. The entire variable domain, with the rest obtained from reference TRBV18 and TRBJ1-5, is as follows: NAGVMQNPRHLVRRRGQEARLRCSPMKGHSHVYWYRQLPEEGLKFMVYLQKENIIDESGMPKERFSAEFPKEGPSILRIQQVVRGDSAAYFCASSPPSGQPQHFGDGTRLSIL.